The 23 T cell receptor beta chains reported below all come from one sample, sequenced in a study of blood T cell repertoires in COVID-19. Profiled with immunoSEQ multiplex PCR; TCRdb holds only in-frame clones, not every one. The repertoire holds roughly 200,000 clones, with roughly 75% as singletons. Sequencing input: peripheral blood. These receptors came from an older woman with acute or convalescent COVID-19.

This chain joins TRBV24-1 and TRBJ2-2; D is unclear. The length of the CDR3 is 17 residues. Trimming left V 3 bases short and J 0 bases short, with 13 bases between. Germline V gene data show CDR1 as KGHDR and CDR2 as SFDVKD. CDR3 nucleotide sequence: TGTGCCACCAGTGATACCAGTAACACCGCGAACACCGGGGAGCTGTTTTTT. It is translated as CATSDTSNTANTGELFF.

The rearrangement joins TRBV5-4 to TRBJ1-1, with D perhaps matching TRBD1 (6 bases). Trimming removed 7 bases from V and 2 bases from J, with 15 bases in between. CDR1 is SGHNT, CDR2 YYREEE, per germline (reference sequence). The CDR3 runs 14 residues. The CDR3: CASYSGQINTEAFF. The CDR3 nucleotides are TGTGCCAGCTACTCGGGACAAATAAACACTGAAGCTTTCTTT.

This clone has a count of ten or more. This rearrangement joins TRBV27 to TRBJ2-7, with a possible D match to TRBD1 (5 bases). Germline V lookup: CDR1 MNHEY, CDR2 SMNVEV (reference sequence). The CDR3 totals 16 residues. V was trimmed by 6 bases and J by 2 bases, leaving 20 bases between them. The CDR3 spells CASSPALWGAPYEQYF. Written as DNA, the CDR3 is TGTGCCAGCAGCCCCGCCTTATGGGGCGCACCCTACGAGCAGTACTTC.

This clone was recorded only once. The rearrangement uses TRBV5-1 and TRBJ1-1; tentatively, D is TRBD1 (6 bases). CDR3 length: 16 amino acids. Germline V gene lookup returns CDR1 SGHRS and CDR2 YFSETQ. Trimming left V 5 bases short and J 0 bases short, with 17 bases between. The CDR3 is CASRGALGTLNTEAFF. CDR3 sequence (DNA): TGCGCCAGCAGGGGCGCCCTAGGGACACTGAACACTGAAGCTTTCTTT. The whole variable domain, filled in from reference TRBV5-1 and TRBJ1-1, reads KAGVTQTPRYLIKTRGQQVTLSCSPISGHRSVSWYQQTPGQGLQFLFEYFSETQRNKGNFPGRFSGRQFSNSRSEMNVSTLELGDSALYLCASRGALGTLNTEAFFGQGTRLTVV.

V gene TRBV4-2 combines with J gene TRBJ2-5; 7 nucleotides line up with TRBD2. V gave up 1 base and J gave up 7 bases; unmatched junction bases: 12. Germline V lookup: CDR1 LGHNA, CDR2 YNFKEQ. This CDR3 is 16 amino acids long. CDR3 sequence (DNA): TGTGCCAGCAGCCAAGCGGGAGGCCCCGGTGGTGGGACCCAGTACTTC. Encoded protein: CASSQAGGPGGGTQYF.

J is TRBJ2-5 and V is TRBV2; TRBD1 is a possible D gene (6 bases). Deletions cut 0 bases from V and 1 base from J, with 12 bases between. CDR1 and CDR2 from the germline V gene are SNHLY and FYNNEI. The CDR3 is 16 amino acids. DNA for the CDR3: TGTGCCAGCAGTGAAGCTGAGCAGGGGCTCCAAGAGACCCAGTACTTC. Its protein is CASSEAEQGLQETQYF.

This clone came up many times. The genes are TRBV11-2 and TRBJ1-4; D is ambiguous. V was clipped by 0 bases and J by 6 bases, with 14 bases between them. This CDR3 comprises 16 residues. Germline assignment: CDR1 SGHAT and CDR2 FQNNGV. The DNA of the CDR3 is TGTGCCAGCAGCTTAGATCCCCGAGACAAGGATGAAAAACTGTTTTTT. Translation gives CASSLDPRDKDEKLFF.

The V gene is TRBV3-1 (or the pseudogene TRBV3-2), the J gene TRBJ2-3; possible D gene TRBD1, 6 bases. Trimming cost V 1 base and J 4 bases, with 18 bases left between them. Germline CDR1 reads LGHDT; CDR2 reads YNNKEL (reference sequence). The CDR3 length is 17 residues. CDR3 bases: TGTGCCAGCAGCCAAGTACCAACAGGGCTCGGCGCAGATACGCAGTATTTT. As protein: CASSQVPTGLGADTQYF.

V is TRBV7-2 and J is TRBJ2-2; 10 bases agree with TRBD1. V shed 3 bases and J 7 bases; nucleotides not matched to a gene: 5. This CDR3 comprises 15 residues. Per germline, CDR1 SGHTA and CDR2 FQGNSA. CDR3 DNA sequence: TGTGCCAGCAGCTTTGGACAGGGGGGAAACGGGGAGCTGTTTTTT. Translation: CASSFGQGGNGELFF.

The chain uses TRBV5-1 and TRBJ1-2, with a weak D call TRBD1 (6 bases). Germline lookup yields CDR1 SGHRS and CDR2 YFSETQ. Trimming pared 4 bases from V and 8 bases from J, leaving 12 bases between. The CDR3 totals 12 residues. The CDR3 loop reads CASSVQGEGYTF. The CDR3 DNA reads TGCGCCAGCAGCGTACAGGGAGAAGGCTACACCTTC.

This sequence joins TRBV18 and TRBJ1-2; the match to TRBD1 covers 10 bases. V lost 5 bases to trimming and J lost 6 bases; unmatched junction nucleotides: 3. The CDR3 contains 13 residues. CDR1 KGHSH and CDR2 LQKENI come from the germline V gene. DNA of the CDR3: TGTGCCAGCTCAACCGGGACAGGGGATGGCTACACCTTC. Amino acids: CASSTGTGDGYTF.

This rearrangement joins TRBV27 to TRBJ2-3, with 10 nucleotides matching TRBD2. Trimming cost V 6 bases and J 8 bases; bases outside gene matches: 8. This CDR3 comprises 14 residues. The germline V gene encodes CDR1 MNHEY and CDR2 SMNVEV (reference sequence). The CDR3 sequence: CASRTAGGLVTQYF. The CDR3 nucleotides read TGTGCCAGCAGGACAGCGGGAGGGCTGGTTACGCAGTATTTT.

This chain links TRBV5-1 with TRBJ2-1; possibly TRBD2 for D (7 bases). The CDR3 sequence is 15 residues long. The V end was cut by 4 bases, the J end by 3 bases, with 14 bases between. Germline values: CDR1 SGHRS, CDR2 YFSETQ. The CDR3 nucleotides are TGCGCCAGCAGCGGGGAGGGGGGCGGCTACAATGAGCAGTTCTTC. The encoded protein is CASSGEGGGYNEQFF.

DNA of the CDR3: TGTGCCAGCAGTCCGCTAGCGGGAGGTGCTCCCAGCGTC. It is translated as CASSPLAGGAPSV. This sequence joins TRBV28 and TRBJ2-7; 11 bases align to TRBD2. CDR1 is MDHEN and CDR2 is SYDVKM in the germline V gene. This CDR3 spans 13 amino acids.

This clone was observed a handful of times. The rearrangement uses TRBV28 and TRBJ2-7, with a possible D match to TRBD2 (5 bases). Deletions cut 3 bases from V and 3 bases from J, with 6 bases between. The V gene's germline CDR1 is MDHEN and CDR2 SYDVKM. This CDR3 spans 12 amino acids. The CDR3 bases are TGTGCCAGCAGTTTTCGGGGCTACGAGCAGTACTTC. It specifies CASSFRGYEQYF.

In this sample, this clone turned up a few times. The rearrangement uses TRBV30 and TRBJ2-3, with D possibly matching TRBD2 (6 bases). This CDR3 has 14 residues. V dropped 5 bases and J dropped 1 base, with 13 bases sitting between them. The V gene's germline CDR1 is GTSNPN and CDR2 SVGIG (reference sequence). CDR3 in amino acids: CAWSHPGGTDTQYF. Written as DNA, the CDR3 is TGTGCCTGGTCTCACCCGGGGGGCACAGATACGCAGTATTTT.

The chain is built from TRBV11-1 and TRBJ2-1, with 7 bases identical to TRBD2. The CDR3 has 18 residues. The trim removed 0 bases at V and 4 bases at J, leaving 12 bases unmatched. CDR1 SGHAT and CDR2 FQDESV come from the germline V gene (reference sequence). The CDR3: CASSLALASGSFYNEQFF. The CDR3 nucleotides read TGTGCCAGCAGCTTAGCGCTGGCTAGCGGAAGTTTTTACAATGAGCAGTTCTTC.

The J gene is TRBJ2-2, the V gene TRBV10-2; D is perhaps TRBD2 (6 bases). V was shortened by 8 bases and J by 0 bases, with 13 bases between the two germline ends. The CDR3 consists of 15 residues. Germline V gives CDR1 WSHSY, CDR2 SAAADI. In DNA form, the CDR3 reads TGCGCCAGCGGAAGAGCGGGTACGAACACCGGGGAGCTGTTTTTT. This codes for CASGRAGTNTGELFF.

V usage is TRBV2 and J usage is TRBJ2-7, with TRBD1 matching 7 bases. Losses at the gene ends were 4 bases for V and 1 base for J; bases not matched to a gene: 13. The CDR3 contains 17 residues. The V gene's germline CDR1 is SNHLY and CDR2 FYNNEI. The CDR3 region is CASSGGRGTAGSYEQYF. The CDR3 nucleotides are TGTGCCAGCAGTGGGGGGCGTGGGACAGCTGGATCCTACGAGCAGTACTTC.

This chain joins TRBV2 and TRBJ1-1; D unresolved. CDR1 and CDR2 from the germline V gene are SNHLY and FYNNEI. The CDR3 is 14 amino acids. Trimming shortened V by 1 base and J by 1 base, and 7 bases separated the two germline ends. CDR3 nucleotide sequence: TGTGCCAGCAGTGAAGAACGGGGGAACACTGAAGCTTTCTTT. Residues: CASSEERGNTEAFF.

The J gene is TRBJ1-5, the V gene TRBV28; tentative D call: TRBD1 (5 bases). V was clipped by 2 bases and J by 6 bases, with 17 bases between them. This CDR3 spans 16 amino acids. CDR1 MDHEN and CDR2 SYDVKM come from the germline V gene. The CDR3 reads CASSLGGRGSGQPQHF. In DNA, the CDR3 is TGTGCCAGCAGTTTAGGAGGGAGGGGTTCGGGTCAGCCCCAGCATTTT.

The J gene is TRBJ2-2, the V gene TRBV7-2, with 7 bases that match TRBD2. The CDR3 loop spans 14 amino acids. Germline V gene lookup returns CDR1 SGHTA and CDR2 FQGNSA. V gave up 11 bases and J gave up 3 bases; unmatched junction bases: 9. CDR3 nucleotides: TGTGCCGGCGGGCGGGAGAAGTACACCGGGGAGCTGTTTTTT. Its translation is CAGGREKYTGELFF.

The V gene is TRBV5-1, the J gene TRBJ2-3, with D tentatively TRBD2 (6 bases). This CDR3 has 14 residues. V lost 4 bases, J lost 4 bases, and 13 bases lay in between. CDR1 and CDR2 from the germline V gene are SGHRS and YFSETQ. Here the CDR3 reads CASSVSPGADTQYF. Here the CDR3 DNA reads TGCGCCAGCAGCGTGTCCCCGGGGGCAGATACGCAGTATTTT.